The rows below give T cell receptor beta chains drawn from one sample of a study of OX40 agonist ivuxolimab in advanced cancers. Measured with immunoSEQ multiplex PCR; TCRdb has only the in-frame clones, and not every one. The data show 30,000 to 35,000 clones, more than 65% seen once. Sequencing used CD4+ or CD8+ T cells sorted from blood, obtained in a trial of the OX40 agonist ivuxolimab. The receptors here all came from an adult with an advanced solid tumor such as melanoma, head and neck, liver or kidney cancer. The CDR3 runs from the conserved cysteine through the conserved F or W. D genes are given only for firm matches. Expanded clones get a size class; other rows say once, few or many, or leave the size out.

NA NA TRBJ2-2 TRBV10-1 CASSPRRSPAGELFF TGCGCCAGCAGTCCCCGGCGAAGTCCCGCCGGGGAGCTGTTTTTT
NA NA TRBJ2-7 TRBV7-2 CASTFGNDPLGIEQYF TGTGCCAGCACCTTCGGCAATGACCCGCTCGGGATCGAGCAGTACTTC
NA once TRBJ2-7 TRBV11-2 CASSFAGNEQYF TGTGCCAGCAGCTTTGCCGGCAACGAGCAGTACTTC
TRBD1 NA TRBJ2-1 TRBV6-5 CASSYVTGQLDEQFF TGTGCCAGCAGTTACGTGACAGGGCAATTGGATGAGCAGTTCTTC
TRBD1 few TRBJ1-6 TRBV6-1 CARADRESSPLHF TGTGCCAGAGCGGACAGGGAAAGTTCACCCCTCCACTTT
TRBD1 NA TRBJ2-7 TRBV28 CASRGQGRDEQYF TGTGCCAGCAGAGGACAGGGAAGGGACGAGCAGTACTTC
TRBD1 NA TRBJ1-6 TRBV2 CASRAGTGSNLSNSPLHF TGTGCCAGCAGGGCCGGGACAGGGTCGAATCTCTCTAATTCACCCCTCCACTTT
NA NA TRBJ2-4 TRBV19 CASSGGRAKNIQYF TGTGCCAGTAGTGGGGGGAGAGCCAAAAACATTCAGTACTTC
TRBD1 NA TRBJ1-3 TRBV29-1 CSARQGAGNTIYF TGCAGCGCCAGACAGGGGGCTGGAAACACCATATATTTT
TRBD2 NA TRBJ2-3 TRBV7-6 CASSPGLAGDVEYF TGTGCCAGCAGCCCGGGACTAGCGGGGGACGTAGAGTATTTT
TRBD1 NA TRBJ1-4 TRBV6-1 CASSDPGQGYEKLFF TGTGCCAGCAGTGATCCGGGACAGGGATATGAAAAACTGTTTTTT
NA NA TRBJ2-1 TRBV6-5 CASRADNEQFF TGTGCCAGCAGGGCCGACAATGAGCAGTTCTTC
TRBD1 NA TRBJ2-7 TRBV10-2 CASRTGSNHEQYF TGTGCCAGCCGGACAGGATCGAACCACGAGCAGTACTTC
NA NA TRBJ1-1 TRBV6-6 CASSYGSIEGKTEAFF TGTGCCAGCAGTTACGGGTCGATCGAGGGAAAGACTGAAGCTTTCTTT
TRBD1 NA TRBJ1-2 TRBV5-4 CASSTQGEDYGYTF TGTGCCAGCAGCACCCAGGGGGAAGACTATGGCTACACCTTC
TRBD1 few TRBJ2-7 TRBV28 CASSLTGRNEQYF TGTGCCAGCAGTTTGACAGGGAGAAACGAGCAGTACTTC
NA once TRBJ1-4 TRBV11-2 CASSSSGLANEKLFF TGTGCCAGCAGCTCCAGCGGGTTAGCTAATGAAAAACTGTTTTTT
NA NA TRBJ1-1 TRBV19 CASRDPGRMNTEAFF TGTGCCAGTAGGGATCCGGGACGAATGAACACTGAAGCTTTCTTT
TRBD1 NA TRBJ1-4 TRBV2 CASRDRGNEKLFF TGTGCCAGTAGGGACAGGGGCAATGAAAAACTGTTTTTT
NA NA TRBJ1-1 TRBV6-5 CASSLTPDTEAFF TGTGCCAGCAGTTTGACACCTGACACTGAAGCTTTCTTT
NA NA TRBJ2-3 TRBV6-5 CASSYSFYSSTDTQYF TGTGCCAGCAGTTACTCCTTCTACTCTAGCACAGATACGCAGTATTTT
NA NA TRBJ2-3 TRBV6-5 CASTGATDTQYF TGTGCCAGCACCGGCGCTACAGATACGCAGTATTTT
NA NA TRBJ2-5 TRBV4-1 CASSRLPVGETQYF TGCGCCAGCAGCCGGCTTCCGGTGGGGGAGACCCAGTACTTC
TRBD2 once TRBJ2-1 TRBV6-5 CASSSGGRSEQFF TGTGCCAGCAGTTCGGGCGGGAGAAGTGAGCAGTTCTTC
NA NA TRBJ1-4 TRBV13 CASSLGAFNEKLFF TGTGCCAGCAGCTTAGGTGCGTTTAATGAAAAACTGTTTTTT
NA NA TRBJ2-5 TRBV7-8 CASSFGGRGTQYF TGTGCCAGCAGCTTCGGGGGCCGGGGGACCCAGTACTTC
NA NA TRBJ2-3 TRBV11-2 CASSSNRASTDTQYF TGTGCCAGCAGCTCGAACAGGGCTAGCACAGATACGCAGTATTTT
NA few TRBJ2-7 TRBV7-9 CASSPSGLPTYEQYF TGTGCCAGCAGCCCCTCCGGCCTACCCACCTACGAGCAGTACTTC
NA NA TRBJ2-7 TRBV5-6 CASSLANEQYF TGTGCCAGCAGCTTGGCCAACGAGCAGTACTTC
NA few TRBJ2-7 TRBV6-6 CASSIGSYEQYF TGTGCCAGCAGTATTGGCTCCTACGAGCAGTACTTC
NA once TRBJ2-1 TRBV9 CASSGGVKQFF TGTGCCAGCAGCGGGGGAGTGAAACAGTTCTTC
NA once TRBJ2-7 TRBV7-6 CASSQEITGEQYF TGTGCCAGCAGCCAAGAGATCACGGGGGAGCAGTACTTC
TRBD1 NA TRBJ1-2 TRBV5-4 CASSPVGQGAVGYTF TGTGCCAGCAGCCCTGTGGGGCAGGGGGCGGTTGGCTACACCTTC
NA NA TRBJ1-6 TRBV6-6 CASSTRWTANSPLHF TGTGCCAGCAGTACCCGGTGGACAGCAAATTCACCCCTCCACTTT
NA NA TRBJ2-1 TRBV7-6 CASSLVRRSGAGFRKDNEQFF TGTGCCAGCAGCTTAGTAAGGCGGTCCGGGGCCGGATTTCGAAAGGATAATGAGCAGTTCTTC
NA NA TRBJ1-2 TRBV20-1 CSVLTNYGYTF TGCAGTGTACTGACTAACTATGGCTACACCTTC
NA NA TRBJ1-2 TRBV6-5 CASSYRLSSNYGYTF TGTGCCAGCAGTTACAGGCTTTCGTCTAACTATGGCTACACCTTC
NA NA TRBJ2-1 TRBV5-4 CASSLRDLTEQFF TGTGCCAGCAGCCTCCGGGACCTAACTGAGCAGTTCTTC
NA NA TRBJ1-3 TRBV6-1 CASSGLSSGNTIYF TGTGCCAGCTCTGGGCTCAGCTCTGGAAACACCATATATTTT
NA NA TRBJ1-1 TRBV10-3 CAISEDQRTEAFF TGTGCCATCAGTGAGGACCAGCGGACTGAAGCTTTCTTT